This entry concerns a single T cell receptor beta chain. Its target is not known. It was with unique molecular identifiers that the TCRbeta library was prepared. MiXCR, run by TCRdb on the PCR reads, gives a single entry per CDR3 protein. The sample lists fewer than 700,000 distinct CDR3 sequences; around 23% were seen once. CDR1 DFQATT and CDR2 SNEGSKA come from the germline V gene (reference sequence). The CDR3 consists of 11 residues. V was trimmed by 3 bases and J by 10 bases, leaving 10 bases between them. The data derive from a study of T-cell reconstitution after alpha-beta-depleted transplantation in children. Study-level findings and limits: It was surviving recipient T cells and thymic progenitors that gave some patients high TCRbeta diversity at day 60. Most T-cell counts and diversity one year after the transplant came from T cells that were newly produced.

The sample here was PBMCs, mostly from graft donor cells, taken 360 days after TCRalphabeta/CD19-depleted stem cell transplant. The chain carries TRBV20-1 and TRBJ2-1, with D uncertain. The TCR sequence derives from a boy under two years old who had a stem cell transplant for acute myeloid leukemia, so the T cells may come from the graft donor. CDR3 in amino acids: CSASRTGEQFF. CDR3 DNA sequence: TGCAGTGCTAGTAGGACCGGGGAGCAGTTCTTC.